The rows below give T cell receptor beta chains drawn from one sample of a study of vaccination and CD4 T cells after COVID-19. TCRdb re-derived calls from the PCR reads in MiXCR, one entry per CDR3 protein. The table lists 20,000 to 25,000 distinct CDR3 sequences, under 80% of them singletons. Antigens of these TCRs are unknown. Sequenced material: CD4+ T cells from blood, cultured in vitro. The receptors were gathered from a human donor who had recovered from COVID-19. Each CDR3 is given with its conserved first and last residue. The order of the fields is V gene, J gene, D gene, clone size, CDR3 protein, CDR3 DNA. The D gene is left open where the match is weak. The size entry is marked missing in some rows and otherwise reads once, few, many or a size class.

>TRBV7-2|TRBJ1-2|NA|NA
CASSLSGTPIWGGYTF
TGTGCCAGCAGCTTATCCGGGACACCGATTTGGGGTGGCTACACCTTC
>TRBV2|TRBJ1-2|NA|NA
CASSEAAPEGGYTF
TGTGCCAGCAGTGAAGCGGCCCCAGAGGGGGGCTACACCTTC
>TRBV19|TRBJ1-5|NA|few
CASSIGQSQHF
TGTGCCAGTAGTATAGGACAGTCCCAGCATTTT
>TRBV20-1|TRBJ2-5|TRBD1|NA
CSARNRDRGLRETQYF
TGCAGTGCTAGAAACCGGGACAGGGGACTTCGGGAGACCCAGTACTTC
>TRBV7-2|TRBJ2-3|NA|NA
CASSSTGEVKKTQYF
TGTGCCAGCAGCTCTACAGGGGAGGTTAAGAAAACGCAGTATTTT
>TRBV6-1|TRBJ2-7|NA|NA
CASIPFGGGSSYEQYF
TGTGCCAGCATCCCCTTCGGAGGGGGGAGCTCCTACGAGCAGTACTTC
>TRBV28|TRBJ2-5|TRBD2|NA
CASRTSGKSETQYF
TGTGCCAGCCGGACTAGCGGGAAGTCGGAGACCCAGTACTTC
>TRBV30|TRBJ1-5|TRBD1|few
CAWSTEWTGSSSNQPQHF
TGTGCCTGGAGCACAGAGTGGACAGGGTCATCGAGCAATCAGCCCCAGCATTTT
>TRBV10-1|TRBJ2-1|TRBD1|NA
CASSPTGVGEQFF
TGCGCCAGCAGTCCGACAGGGGTGGGGGAGCAGTTCTTC
>TRBV20-1|TRBJ2-2|NA|NA
CSAHGGSYTGELFF
TGCAGTGCTCACGGTGGATCGTACACCGGGGAGCTGTTTTTT
>TRBV4-3|TRBJ2-2|TRBD2|NA
CASSHWLADNTGELFF
TGCGCCAGCAGCCACTGGCTAGCGGACAACACCGGGGAGCTGTTTTTT
>TRBV20-1|TRBJ1-2|TRBD1|NA
CSVGTGGNYGYTF
TGCAGTGTTGGGACAGGGGGAAACTATGGCTACACCTTC
>TRBV10-2|TRBJ1-1|NA|NA
CASREGETEAFF
TGCGCCAGCCGGGAGGGGGAGACTGAAGCTTTCTTT